A single sample gave rise to the 8 T cell receptor beta chains below, sequenced in a study of control samples from healthy donors and cancer patients. TCRdb's table, derived via immunoSEQ multiplex PCR, lists solely in-frame clones and lacks some. The sample yields 65,000 to 95,000 clones, 70% to 90% seen once. Sequencing input: blood. These receptor sequences come from a man over 45 in good health.

V and J are TRBV5-6 and TRBJ2-5, with 9 bases identical to TRBD2. The V and J ends lost 3 bases and 1 base, in that order; junction bases with no gene match: 13. CDR1 is SGHDT and CDR2 is YYEEEE in the germline V gene. The CDR3 runs 18 residues. The CDR3: CASSSPLLSGGTQETQYF. The CDR3 bases are TGTGCCAGCAGCTCCCCCCTTCTTAGCGGGGGTACCCAAGAGACCCAGTACTTC.

The genes are TRBV24-1 and TRBJ2-2; the D gene is possibly TRBD1 (6 bases). CDR1 KGHDR and CDR2 SFDVKD come from the germline V gene. The CDR3 consists of 16 residues. The germline V and J ends were trimmed by 0 bases and 0 bases, with 7 bases remaining between them. The CDR3 region is CATSDLKGANTGELFF. DNA of the CDR3: TGTGCCACCAGTGATTTGAAGGGGGCGAACACCGGGGAGCTGTTTTTT.

The rearrangement links TRBV5-6 to TRBJ1-3; no clear D gene. V lost 5 bases and J 7 bases, leaving 7 bases between the germline ends. CDR3 length: 11 residues. CDR1 is SGHDT and CDR2 is YYEEEE in the germline V gene. The CDR3 sequence: CASSFGNTIYF. CDR3 bases: TGTGCCAGCAGTTTCGGCAACACCATATATTTT.

V is TRBV5-1 and J is TRBJ2-3; TRBD2 matches 7 bases. CDR1 is SGHRS and CDR2 is YFSETQ in the germline V gene. The CDR3 loop spans 14 amino acids. V lost 2 bases and J lost 3; bases outside the gene matches: 3. The CDR3 is CASSLAGLTDTQYF. DNA for the CDR3: TGCGCCAGCAGCTTAGCGGGGCTAACAGATACGCAGTATTTT.

This clone has only one observation. This chain uses TRBV19 with TRBJ2-7, with D tentatively TRBD2 (6 bases). There are 15 residues in the CDR3. Trimming took off 8 bases at V and 2 bases at J, with 19 bases between the two ends. Looked up from germline, CDR1 is LNHDA and CDR2 is SQIVND (reference sequence). CDR3 coding DNA: TGTGCCAGTGCCTCTTGGGACTGGGGGGCCTACGAGCAGTACTTC. It encodes CASASWDWGAYEQYF.

The J gene is TRBJ2-3, the V gene TRBV7-8; TRBD2 is a possible D gene (5 bases). Trimming pared 0 bases from V and 14 bases from J, leaving 12 bases between. CDR1 is SGHVS and CDR2 is FQNEAQ in the germline V gene. The CDR3 length is 12 residues. This chain's CDR3 is CASSLAGSSGYF. The CDR3 DNA follows: TGTGCCAGCAGCTTAGCGGGGAGTTCAGGGTATTTT. The whole variable domain, remainder taken from reference TRBV7-8 and TRBJ2-3, is GAGVSQSPRYKVAKRGQDVALRCDPISGHVSLFWYQQALGQGPEFLTYFQNEAQLDKSGLPSDRFFAERPEGSVSTLKIQRTQQEDSAVYLCASSLAGSSGYFGPGTRLTVL.

This chain connects TRBV7-6 to TRBJ2-1; TRBD2 matches at 8 bases. Trimming took 5 bases from V and 0 from J; bases not matched to a gene: 3. Germline V gene data show CDR1 as SGHVS and CDR2 as FNYEAQ. The CDR3 extends over 15 amino acids. CDR3 sequence reads: CASSGLAFSYNEQFF. In nucleotides, the CDR3 is TGTGCCAGCAGCGGACTAGCCTTCTCCTACAATGAGCAGTTCTTC. Full variable domain (outside the CDR3, taken from reference TRBV7-6 and TRBJ2-1): GAGVSQSPRYKVTKRGQDVALRCDPISGHVSLYWYRQALGQGPEFLTYFNYEAQQDKSGLPNDRFSAERPEGSISTLTIQRTEQRDSAMYRCASSGLAFSYNEQFFGPGTRLTVL.

To note about this clone: The germline gene is not matched at one end of the junction; a read error may be the cause. The chain recombines TRBV28 with TRBJ1-2; TRBD1 aligns across 10 bases. This CDR3 region has 12 residues. In germline, CDR1 is MDHEN, CDR2 SYDVKM. The CDR3 protein is CASRTGGPLAAF. The CDR3 DNA is TGTGCCAGCAGGACAGGGGGCCCGCTTGCAGCCTTC.